This is a list of T cell receptor beta chains from one sample in a study of CD8 T cells in Susac syndrome. A single record per CDR3 protein comes from TCRdb applying MiXCR to the immunoSEQ multiplex PCR reads. The sample holds 95,000 to 150,000 distinct CDR3 sequences, more than 90% seen once. The source material was CD4+ T cells from PBMCs. These TCRs come from a human donor in good health. Each CDR3 is given with its conserved first and last residue. The D gene is left open where the match is weak. The size of a clone is reported for some rows only, either as once, few or many, or as a class for expanded clones.

size: -; V: TRBV5-1; J: TRBJ2-1; D: TRBD1; DNA: TGCGCCAGCAGCTTGTTGGGGACAGGGTACAATGAGCAGTTCTTC; CDR3: CASSLLGTGYNEQFF
size: -; V: TRBV18; J: TRBJ1-4; D: -; DNA: TGTGCCAGCTCACCACCCGGGACACTTAATGAAAAACTGTTTTTT; CDR3: CASSPPGTLNEKLFF
size: -; V: TRBV6-2/TRBV6-3; J: TRBJ2-3; D: TRBD1; DNA: TGTGCCAGCAGTCCTCGGACAGGGCGCTTTAGAGCAGATACGCAGTATTTT; CDR3: CASSPRTGRFRADTQYF
size: -; V: TRBV12-5; J: TRBJ2-7; D: TRBD2; DNA: TGTGCTAGTGGTTTGGTAGGGACTAGCGGGCACTCCTACGAGCAGTACTTC; CDR3: CASGLVGTSGHSYEQYF
size: -; V: TRBV14; J: TRBJ1-3; D: -; DNA: TGTGCCAGCAGCGTCGGACAGATTGGAAACACCATATATTTT; CDR3: CASSVGQIGNTIYF
size: -; V: TRBV12-3/TRBV12-4; J: TRBJ2-3; D: -; DNA: TGTGCCAGCAGCTTGACTAGACTCACAGATACGCAGTATTTT; CDR3: CASSLTRLTDTQYF
size: -; V: TRBV30; J: TRBJ2-7; D: TRBD2; DNA: TGTGCCTGGAGCAGCGGGGGAAGGCAGCAGTACTTC; CDR3: CAWSSGGRQQYF
size: -; V: TRBV5-1; J: TRBJ1-1; D: -; DNA: TGCGCCAGCAGCTTGGCCCCGGACGACACTGAAGCTTTCTTT; CDR3: CASSLAPDDTEAFF
size: -; V: TRBV2; J: TRBJ1-2; D: -; DNA: TGTGCCAGCAGTGCGGTCCGGGAGGTACCCTATGGCTACACCTTC; CDR3: CASSAVREVPYGYTF
size: -; V: TRBV5-4; J: TRBJ2-3; D: -; DNA: TGTGCCAGCCGAAACAGGTTTCGCACAGATACGCAGTATTTT; CDR3: CASRNRFRTDTQYF
size: -; V: TRBV19; J: TRBJ2-7; D: -; DNA: TGTGCCAGTAGTCCTGGGGGTTGGTCCTACGAGCAGTACTTC; CDR3: CASSPGGWSYEQYF
size: -; V: TRBV7-9; J: TRBJ2-1; D: TRBD2; DNA: TGTGCCAGCAGACTAGCGGGAGGGCCATATGAGCAGTTCTTC; CDR3: CASRLAGGPYEQFF
size: -; V: TRBV19; J: TRBJ2-3; D: -; DNA: TGTGCCAGTAGTGATTTCACAGATACGCAGTATTTT; CDR3: CASSDFTDTQYF
size: -; V: TRBV4-2; J: TRBJ1-5; D: TRBD1; DNA: TGTGCCAGCAGCCAAGGGGACAGTCGCAATCAGCCCCAGCATTTT; CDR3: CASSQGDSRNQPQHF
size: -; V: TRBV19; J: TRBJ2-2; D: TRBD2; DNA: TGTGCCAGTAGTCCCCAGACTAGCGTGAACACCGGGGAGCTGTTTTTT; CDR3: CASSPQTSVNTGELFF
size: -; V: TRBV5-1; J: TRBJ2-7; D: -; DNA: TGCGCCAGCAGCCAGAACGGGATGTCCTACGAGCAGTACTTC; CDR3: CASSQNGMSYEQYF
size: -; V: TRBV10-3; J: TRBJ2-7; D: -; DNA: TGTGCCATCAGGGGCGGTCGTGACTCGGACGAGCAGTACTTC; CDR3: CAIRGGRDSDEQYF
size: once; V: TRBV20-1; J: TRBJ2-4; D: TRBD2; DNA: TGCAGTGCTACTTCCCAGGGACTAGCGGGAGTATCGAACATTCAGTACTTC; CDR3: CSATSQGLAGVSNIQYF
size: -; V: TRBV19; J: TRBJ1-5; D: -; DNA: TGTGCCAGTAGCACTGACAGCATCAATCAGCCCCAGCATTTT; CDR3: CASSTDSINQPQHF
size: -; V: TRBV29-1; J: TRBJ1-4; D: -; DNA: TGCAGCGTTGGGCAGTCAACTAATGAAAAACTGTTTTTT; CDR3: CSVGQSTNEKLFF
size: -; V: TRBV30; J: TRBJ2-4; D: TRBD1; DNA: TGTGCCTGGGGACAGGGAGGTGGCAAAAACATTCAGTACTTC; CDR3: CAWGQGGGKNIQYF
size: once; V: TRBV2; J: TRBJ1-1; D: -; DNA: TGTGCCAGCAGCCGTCGGGGGGAGGGCACTGAAGCTTTCTTT; CDR3: CASSRRGEGTEAFF
size: -; V: TRBV5-4; J: TRBJ1-4; D: -; DNA: TGTGCCAGCAGCGACAGGAAAGCAACTAATGAAAAACTGTTTTTT; CDR3: CASSDRKATNEKLFF
size: -; V: TRBV5-1; J: TRBJ1-1; D: TRBD1; DNA: TGCGCCAGCAGCCCAGGGACAGTAGGGACTGAAGCTTTCTTT; CDR3: CASSPGTVGTEAFF
size: -; V: TRBV3-1; J: TRBJ1-5; D: -; DNA: TGTGCCAGCAGCCCGAGTCTCAATAGCAATCAGCCCCAGCATTTT; CDR3: CASSPSLNSNQPQHF
size: once; V: TRBV23-1; J: TRBJ1-1; D: -; DNA: TGCGCCAGCAGTCAATCCCCAGGGATGAACACTGAAGCTTTCTTT; CDR3: CASSQSPGMNTEAFF
size: -; V: TRBV6-5; J: TRBJ2-1; D: -; DNA: TGTGCCAGCAGTACAACAGTGAACAATGAGCAGTTCTTC; CDR3: CASSTTVNNEQFF
size: -; V: TRBV19; J: TRBJ2-2; D: -; DNA: TGTGCCAGTAGTATGGAACGGGCGACCGGGGAGCTGTTTTTT; CDR3: CASSMERATGELFF
size: -; V: TRBV12-3/TRBV12-4; J: TRBJ2-2; D: -; DNA: TGTGCCAGCAGCTGGGACCGAGCGAACACCGGGGAGCTGTTTTTT; CDR3: CASSWDRANTGELFF